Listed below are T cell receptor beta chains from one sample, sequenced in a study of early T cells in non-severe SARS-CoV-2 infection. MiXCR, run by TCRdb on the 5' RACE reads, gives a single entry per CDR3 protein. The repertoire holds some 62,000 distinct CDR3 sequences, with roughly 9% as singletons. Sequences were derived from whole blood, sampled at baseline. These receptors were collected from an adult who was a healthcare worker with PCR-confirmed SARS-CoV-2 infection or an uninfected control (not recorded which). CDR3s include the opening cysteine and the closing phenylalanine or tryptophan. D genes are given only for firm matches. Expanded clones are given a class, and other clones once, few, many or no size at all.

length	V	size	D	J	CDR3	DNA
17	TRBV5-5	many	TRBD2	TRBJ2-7	CASSWRLAGEPSYEQYF	TGTGCCAGCAGCTGGAGATTAGCGGGAGAACCTTCCTACGAGCAGTACTTC
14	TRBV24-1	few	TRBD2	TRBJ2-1	CATGSGSSYNEQFF	TGTGCCACCGGAAGCGGGAGCTCCTACAATGAGCAGTTCTTC
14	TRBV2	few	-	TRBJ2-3	CASRRDGSTDTQYF	TGTGCCAGCAGGCGGGACGGTAGCACAGATACGCAGTATTTT
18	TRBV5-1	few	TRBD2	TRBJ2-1	CASSRTSGVYSSYNEQFF	TGCGCCAGCAGCCGGACTAGCGGGGTCTATAGCTCCTACAATGAGCAGTTCTTC
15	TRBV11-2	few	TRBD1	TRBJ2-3	CASSRRQGATDTQYF	TGTGCCAGCAGCCGACGACAGGGGGCAACAGATACGCAGTATTTT
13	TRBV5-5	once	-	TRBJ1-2	CASSMDVNYGYTF	TGTGCCAGCAGCATGGACGTTAACTATGGCTACACCTTC
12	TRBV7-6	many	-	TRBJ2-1	CASSSRTSEQFF	TGTGCCAGCAGCTCCAGGACGAGTGAGCAGTTCTTC
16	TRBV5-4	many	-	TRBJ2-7	CASSRLQGSGSYEQYF	TGTGCCAGCAGCCGTCTTCAGGGTAGCGGAAGCTACGAGCAGTACTTC
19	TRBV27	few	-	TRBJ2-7	CASSLRVGRLPPDRYEQYF	TGTGCCAGCAGTTTAAGAGTCGGACGGCTCCCTCCCGACCGCTACGAGCAGTACTTC
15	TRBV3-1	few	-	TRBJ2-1	CASSQDWPSYNEQFF	TGTGCCAGCAGCCAAGATTGGCCTTCCTACAATGAGCAGTTCTTC
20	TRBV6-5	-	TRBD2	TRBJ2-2	CASRGSYGTSGRRDTGELFF	TGTGCCAGCCGAGGATCCTACGGGACTAGCGGGAGGAGGGACACCGGGGAGCTGTTTTTT
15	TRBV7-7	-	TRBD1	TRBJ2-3	CASSLGAGGGDTQYF	TGTGCTAGCAGCTTAGGGGCAGGGGGCGGAGATACGCAGTATTTT
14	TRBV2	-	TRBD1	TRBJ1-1	CASSAQGARTEAFF	TGTGCCAGCAGTGCACAGGGGGCTAGAACTGAAGCTTTCTTT
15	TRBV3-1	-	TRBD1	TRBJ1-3	CASSPWTGDGNTIYF	TGTGCCAGCAGCCCCTGGACAGGAGACGGAAACACCATATATTTT
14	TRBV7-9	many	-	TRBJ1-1	CASSNAPGDTEAFF	TGTGCCAGCAGCAACGCCCCAGGGGACACTGAAGCTTTCTTT
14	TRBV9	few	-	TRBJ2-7	CASSLGTPDYEQYF	TGTGCCAGCAGCCTCGGGACACCCGACTACGAGCAGTACTTC